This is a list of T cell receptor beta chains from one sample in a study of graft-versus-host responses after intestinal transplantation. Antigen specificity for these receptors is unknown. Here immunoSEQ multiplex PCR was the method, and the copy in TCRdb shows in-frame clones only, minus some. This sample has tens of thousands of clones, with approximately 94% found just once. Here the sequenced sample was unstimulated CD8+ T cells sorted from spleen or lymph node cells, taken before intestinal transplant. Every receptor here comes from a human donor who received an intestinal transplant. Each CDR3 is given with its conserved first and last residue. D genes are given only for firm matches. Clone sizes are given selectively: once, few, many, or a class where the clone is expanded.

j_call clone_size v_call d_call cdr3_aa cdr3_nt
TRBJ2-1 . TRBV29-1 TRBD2 CSVVVAGNQDNEQFF TGCAGCGTTGTGGTAGCGGGAAATCAGGACAATGAGCAGTTCTTC
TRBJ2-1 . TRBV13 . CASSLAGREQFF TGTGCCAGCAGCTTAGCTGGGAGGGAGCAGTTCTTC
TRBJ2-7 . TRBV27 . CASSDYYEQYF TGTGCCAGCTCTGACTACTACGAGCAGTACTTC
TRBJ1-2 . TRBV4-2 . CASSLGGSFYGYTF TGTGCCAGCAGCTTGGGCGGGTCGTTCTATGGCTACACCTTC
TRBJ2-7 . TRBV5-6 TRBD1 CASSLYPGQAYEQYF TGTGCCAGCAGCTTATATCCAGGACAGGCCTACGAGCAGTACTTC
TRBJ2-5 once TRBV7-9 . CASSPFLFGETQYF TGTGCCAGCAGCCCTTTCTTATTTGGAGAGACCCAGTACTTC
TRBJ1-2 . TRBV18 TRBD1 CASSPPTQGENGYTF TGTGCCAGCTCACCACCAACCCAGGGGGAGAATGGCTACACCTTC
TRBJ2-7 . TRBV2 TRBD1 CASSKRDRGQNFPQYIIYEQYF TGTGCCAGCAGTAAACGGGACAGGGGTCAAAACTTCCCCCAATATATAATCTACGAGCAGTACTTC
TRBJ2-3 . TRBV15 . CATSTPKLLVPGTDTQYF TGTGCCACCAGCACCCCGAAATTATTAGTACCCGGCACAGATACGCAGTATTTT
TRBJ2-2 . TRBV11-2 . CASRTGPLLQNTGELFF TGTGCCAGCAGGACGGGGCCCCTCTTACAAAACACCGGGGAGCTGTTTTTT
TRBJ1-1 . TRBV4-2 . CASSQDRVGNTEAFF TGTGCCAGCAGCCAAGATCGGGTGGGGAACACTGAAGCTTTCTTT
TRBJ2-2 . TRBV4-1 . CASSQGGHNTGELFF TGCGCCAGCAGCCAAGGAGGACATAACACCGGGGAGCTGTTTTTT
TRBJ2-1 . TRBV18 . CASSPPSGDGEQFF TGTGCCAGCTCACCTCCTTCTGGGGATGGTGAGCAGTTCTTC
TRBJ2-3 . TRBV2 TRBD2 CASPLSGSSDTQYF TGTGCCAGCCCCCTTAGCGGGTCCTCAGATACGCAGTATTTT
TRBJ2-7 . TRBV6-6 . CASSTGTGGYEQYF TGTGCCAGCAGCACAGGGACGGGCGGCTACGAGCAGTACTTC
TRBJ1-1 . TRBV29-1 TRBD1 CSVEDQDRGTEAFF TGCAGCGTTGAAGACCAGGACAGGGGGACTGAAGCTTTCTTT
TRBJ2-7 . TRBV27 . CASSYESGSSTYEQYF TGTGCCAGCAGCTACGAAAGTGGGTCTTCGACCTACGAGCAGTACTTC
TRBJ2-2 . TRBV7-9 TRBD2 CASGQRGRTGELFF TGTGCCAGCGGCCAGCGGGGGAGAACCGGGGAGCTGTTTTTT
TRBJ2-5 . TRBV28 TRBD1 CASSPWDSQETQYF TGTGCCAGCAGCCCCTGGGACAGTCAAGAGACCCAGTACTTC
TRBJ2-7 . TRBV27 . CASSSYTSYEQYF TGTGCCAGCAGTTCTTACACCTCCTACGAGCAGTACTTC
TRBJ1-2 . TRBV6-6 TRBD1 CASSYDRGYGYTF TGTGCCAGCAGTTACGACAGGGGCTATGGCTACACCTTC
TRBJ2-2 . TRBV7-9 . CASSLAVVTGELFF TGTGCCAGCAGCTTAGCGGTCGTCACCGGGGAGCTGTTTTTT
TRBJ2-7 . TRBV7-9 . CASSYSGVYEQYF TGTGCCAGCAGCTATAGTGGAGTATACGAGCAGTACTTC
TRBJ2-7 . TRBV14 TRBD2 CASSQGAPRTSGRAEQYF TGTGCCAGCAGCCAAGGCGCGCCACGGACTAGCGGGAGGGCCGAGCAGTACTTC
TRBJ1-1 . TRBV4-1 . CASSQNWNTEAFF TGCGCCAGCAGCCAGAACTGGAACACTGAAGCTTTCTTT
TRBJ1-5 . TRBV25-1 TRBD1 CASSESGQGHSNQPQHF TGTGCCAGCAGTGAAAGCGGACAGGGCCATAGCAATCAGCCCCAGCATTTT
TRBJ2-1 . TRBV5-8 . CASSPAGRHEQFF TGTGCCAGCAGCCCAGCCGGACGGCATGAGCAGTTCTTC
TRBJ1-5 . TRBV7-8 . CASSPGTENQPQHF TGTGCCAGCAGCCCCGGGACGGAAAATCAGCCCCAGCATTTT
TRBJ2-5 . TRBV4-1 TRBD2 CASSAQFSREGGLETQYF TGCGCCAGCTCGGCCCAGTTCTCCCGGGAGGGGGGTTTAGAGACCCAGTACTTC
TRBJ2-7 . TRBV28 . CASSLSFLTPTYEQYF TGTGCCAGCAGTTTATCCTTTCTTACGCCCACCTACGAGCAGTACTTC
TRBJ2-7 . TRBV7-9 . CASSSSHRAFYEQYF TGTGCCAGCAGCTCCTCCCACCGGGCCTTCTACGAGCAGTACTTC
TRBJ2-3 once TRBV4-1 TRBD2 CASSHLAGFSDTQYF TGCGCCAGCAGCCACCTAGCGGGTTTCTCAGATACGCAGTATTTT
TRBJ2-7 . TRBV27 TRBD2 CASQAGESIEQYF TGTGCCAGCCAAGCGGGAGAATCCATCGAGCAGTACTTC
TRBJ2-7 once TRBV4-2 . CASSQEAQGISYEQYF TGTGCCAGCAGCCAAGAAGCGCAAGGCATCTCCTACGAGCAGTACTTC
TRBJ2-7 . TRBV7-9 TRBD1 CASSADRGARYEQYF TGTGCCAGCAGCGCCGACAGGGGGGCGCGCTACGAGCAGTACTTC
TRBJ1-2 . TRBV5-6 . CASRPTGRYGYTF TGTGCCAGCAGACCTACAGGGCGGTATGGCTACACCTTC
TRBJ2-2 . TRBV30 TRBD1 CAWSGQGRDTGELFF TGTGCCTGGAGCGGACAGGGTCGAGACACCGGGGAGCTGTTTTTT
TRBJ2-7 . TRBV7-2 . CASSLTTTAPYEQYF TGTGCCAGCAGCTTAACTACGACGGCCCCCTACGAGCAGTACTTC
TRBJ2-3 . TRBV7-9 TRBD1 CASSSPGQGASDTQYF TGTGCCAGCAGCTCGCCGGGACAGGGGGCGTCCGATACGCAGTATTTT
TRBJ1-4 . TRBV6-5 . CASSYRGRINEKLFF TGTGCCAGCAGTTACCGGGGGCGCATCAATGAAAAACTGTTTTTT